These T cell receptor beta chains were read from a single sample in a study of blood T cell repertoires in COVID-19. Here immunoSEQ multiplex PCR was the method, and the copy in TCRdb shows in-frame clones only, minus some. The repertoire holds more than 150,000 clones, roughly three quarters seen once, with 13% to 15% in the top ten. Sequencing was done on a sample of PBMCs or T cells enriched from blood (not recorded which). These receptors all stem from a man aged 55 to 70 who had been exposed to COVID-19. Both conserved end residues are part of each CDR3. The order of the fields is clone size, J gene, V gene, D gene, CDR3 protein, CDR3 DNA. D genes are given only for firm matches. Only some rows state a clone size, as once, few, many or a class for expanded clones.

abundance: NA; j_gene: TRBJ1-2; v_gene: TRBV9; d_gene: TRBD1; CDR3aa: CASSAARLGQADYGYTF; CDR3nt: TGTGCCAGCAGCGCCGCCCGGTTGGGACAGGCGGACTATGGCTACACCTTC
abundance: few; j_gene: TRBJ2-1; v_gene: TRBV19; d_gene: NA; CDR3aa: CASSKGLDEQFF; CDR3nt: TGTGCCAGTAGTAAGGGGCTCGATGAGCAGTTCTTC
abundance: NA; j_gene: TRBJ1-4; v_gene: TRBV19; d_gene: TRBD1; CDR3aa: CASSPRQGGEKLFF; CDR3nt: TGTGCCAGTAGTCCCAGACAGGGGGGAGAAAAACTGTTTTTT
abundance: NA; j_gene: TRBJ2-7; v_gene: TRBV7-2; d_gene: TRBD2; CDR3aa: CASSLVLRLAGGEQYF; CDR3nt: TGTGCCAGCAGCTTAGTATTGAGACTAGCGGGAGGGGAGCAGTACTTC
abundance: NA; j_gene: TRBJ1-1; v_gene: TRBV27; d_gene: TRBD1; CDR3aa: CASRRQGMNTEAFF; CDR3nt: TGTGCCAGCCGGCGACAGGGGATGAACACTGAAGCTTTCTTT
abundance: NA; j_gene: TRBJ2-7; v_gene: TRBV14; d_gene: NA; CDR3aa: CASSPGFSSYEQYF; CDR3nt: TGTGCCAGCAGCCCGGGATTTAGCTCCTACGAGCAGTACTTC
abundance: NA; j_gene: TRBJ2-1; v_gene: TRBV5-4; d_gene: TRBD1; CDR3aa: CASSTRTGYNEQFF; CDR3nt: TGTGCCAGCAGCACCCGGACAGGGTACAATGAGCAGTTCTTC
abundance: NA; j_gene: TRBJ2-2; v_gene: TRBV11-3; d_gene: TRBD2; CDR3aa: CASSLSLAGGTGELFF; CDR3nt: TGTGCCAGCAGCTTAAGCCTAGCGGGAGGGACCGGGGAGCTGTTTTTT
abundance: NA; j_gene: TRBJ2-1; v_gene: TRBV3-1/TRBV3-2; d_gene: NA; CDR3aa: CASSQVEGADEQFF; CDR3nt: TGTGCCAGCAGCCAAGTGGAGGGAGCGGATGAGCAGTTCTTC
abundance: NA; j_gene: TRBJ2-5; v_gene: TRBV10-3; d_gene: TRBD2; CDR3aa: CATRTSAETQYF; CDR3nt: TGTGCCACCAGGACTAGCGCAGAGACCCAGTACTTC
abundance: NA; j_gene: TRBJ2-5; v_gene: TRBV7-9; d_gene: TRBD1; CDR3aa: CASSLVGTAQETQYF; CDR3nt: TGTGCCAGCAGCTTAGTAGGGACAGCACAAGAGACCCAGTACTTC
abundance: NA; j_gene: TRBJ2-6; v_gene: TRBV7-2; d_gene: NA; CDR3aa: CASSQPTRMSGANVLTF; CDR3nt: TGTGCCAGCAGCCAACCGACACGGATGTCTGGGGCCAACGTCCTGACTTTC
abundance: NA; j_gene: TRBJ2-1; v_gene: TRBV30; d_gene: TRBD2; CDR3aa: CAWSNRGVADNNEQFF; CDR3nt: TGTGCCTGGAGTAATCGGGGGGTGGCTGACAACAATGAGCAGTTCTTC
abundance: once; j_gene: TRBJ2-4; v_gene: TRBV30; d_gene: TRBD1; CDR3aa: CAWSPGTGAVKNIQYF; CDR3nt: TGTGCCTGGAGTCCCGGGACAGGGGCTGTCAAAAACATTCAGTACTTC
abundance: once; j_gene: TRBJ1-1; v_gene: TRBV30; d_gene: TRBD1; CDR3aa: CAWSVADRPNPEKNTEAFF; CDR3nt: TGTGCCTGGAGTGTCGCGGACAGGCCTAACCCGGAGAAGAACACTGAAGCTTTCTTT
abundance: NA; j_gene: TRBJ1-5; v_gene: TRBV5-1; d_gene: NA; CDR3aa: CASSLASRAQPQHF; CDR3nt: TGCGCCAGCAGCTTGGCCAGCAGGGCTCAGCCCCAGCATTTT
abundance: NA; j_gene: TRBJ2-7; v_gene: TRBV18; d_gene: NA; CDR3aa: CASSPRDNYEQYF; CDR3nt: TGTGCCAGCTCACCACGGGACAACTACGAGCAGTACTTC